This section outlines one T cell receptor (beta chain) sequence together with its context. What it binds is not known. Treatment of patients with chemo-refractory metastatic non-small-cell lung cancer consisted of focal radiation plus CTLA-4 blockade with ipilimumab. The germline V gene encodes CDR1 SGHTA and CDR2 FQGTGA. The CDR3 extends over 15 amino acids. Trimming shortened V by 5 bases and J by 4 bases, and 15 bases separated the two germline ends. Sequencing was performed with immunoSEQ multiplex PCR; in TCRdb, only in-frame clones are kept and a portion is missing. The sample records about 120,000 clones, 85% to 90% being singletons. This sample is part of a study of radiotherapy plus CTLA-4 blockade in lung cancer. Study context: Patients showed objective responses in 15% to 20% of cases, and disease control was achieved by approximately 33%. Overall study results and limits: Best predicting response, reportedly, were early blood T cell clone dynamics, with interferon-beta.

The genes are TRBV7-3 and TRBJ1-3, with D possibly being TRBD1 (5 bases). Sequencing was performed on peripheral blood, taken from a patient treated with radiotherapy plus ipilimumab. The sequence derives from a human donor with non-small cell lung cancer that progressed on radiotherapy plus ipilimumab. CDR3 DNA sequence: TGTGCCAGCAGCACTGGGACTCTGGCAGGAAACACCATATATTTT. Translation: CASSTGTLAGNTIYF.